A selection of T cell receptor beta chains follows, all from one sample in a study of blood T cell dynamics during melanoma immunotherapy. Clones were sequenced by immunoSEQ multiplex PCR, and TCRdb holds only the in-frame ones, with some missing. The table shows over 10,000 clones, with about nine tenths occurring only once. The sequences come from blood, collected from a patient treated with checkpoint blockade. These receptors were obtained from a human donor with melanoma. CDR3s include the opening cysteine and the closing phenylalanine or tryptophan. D genes are given only for firm matches. Clone size is not always given. Where it is, it says once, few, many or a class for expanded clones.

NA TRBJ1-2 TRBV6-5 NA TGTGCCAGCAGTTACTCGTCCATCGTAGGCTACACCTTC CASSYSSIVGYTF
NA TRBJ1-2 TRBV10-3 NA TGTGCCATCACCAGTGATAACTATGGCTACACCTTC CAITSDNYGYTF
NA TRBJ1-1 TRBV6-5 NA TGTGCCAGCAGGAAGGGGGTGGGGAATGAAGCTTTCTTT CASRKGVGNEAFF
NA TRBJ2-7 TRBV6-1 TRBD1 TGTGCCAGCAGTGATAAGACAGGGTACTACGAGCAGTACTTC CASSDKTGYYEQYF
NA TRBJ2-1 TRBV29-1 NA TGCAGCGTCGATCGGGGCTCCAGCTCCTACAATGAGCAGTTCTTC CSVDRGSSSYNEQFF
NA TRBJ1-2 TRBV5-1 TRBD1 TGCGCCAGCAGGTCCGGGACAGGGACGAACTATGGCTACACCTTC CASRSGTGTNYGYTF
NA TRBJ1-1 TRBV5-8 NA TGTGCCGGGGGGGGAACTGAAGCTTTCTTT CAGGGTEAFF
NA TRBJ1-1 TRBV2 NA TGTGCCAGCAGCGCATTACCAGGGAACACTGAAGCTTTCTTT CASSALPGNTEAFF
NA TRBJ1-2 TRBV6-5 NA TGTGCCAGCAACCCAGGGGCTAACTATGGCTACACCTTC CASNPGANYGYTF
NA TRBJ2-1 TRBV6-1 NA TGTGCCAGCAGTGAAGCGAGGTCCTACAATGAGCAGTTCTTC CASSEARSYNEQFF
NA TRBJ1-5 TRBV4-2 NA TGTGCCAGCAGCCAAGATTGGGGGGCTCAGCCCCAGCATTTT CASSQDWGAQPQHF
NA TRBJ1-2 TRBV7-9 TRBD1 TGTGCCAGCAGCAGGGACAGGGGTGGCTACACCTTC CASSRDRGGYTF
once TRBJ2-3 TRBV9 TRBD2 TGTGCCAGCAGCCCAGGACTAGCGGCCGGCACAGATACGCAGTATTTT CASSPGLAAGTDTQYF
NA TRBJ2-1 TRBV18 NA TGTGCCAGCTCATTCCGGGACGCCGTTGAGCAGTTCTTC CASSFRDAVEQFF
NA TRBJ1-5 TRBV29-1 TRBD1 TGCAGCGTCTCTACACAGGGGCGTCTTAATCAGCCCCAGCATTTT CSVSTQGRLNQPQHF
NA TRBJ2-6 TRBV7-9 NA TGTGCCAGCAGCTTAGCGAGAGTGGAGTGGTCGGACGTCCTGACTTTC CASSLARVEWSDVLTF